A selection of T cell receptor beta chains follows, all from one sample in a study of T cell responses to AZD1222 COVID-19 vaccine. TCRdb's copy holds only in-frame clones and misses some; the assay was immunoSEQ multiplex PCR. The data hold roughly 150,000 clones, with 80% to 90% observed a single time. The input for sequencing was peripheral blood, taken on day 0 of AZD1222 vaccination. Every receptor here comes from an adult in good health. Both conserved end residues are part of each CDR3. The order of the fields is J gene, D gene, clone size, V gene, CDR3 DNA, CDR3 protein. The D gene is left open where the match is weak. Not every row has a clone size; where given, it reads once, few, many or a size class.

>TRBJ1-4|TRBD1|.|TRBV28
TGTGCCAGCAGTCTCCCGACAGGGGGGAGTGAAAAACTGTTTTTT
CASSLPTGGSEKLFF
>TRBJ1-3|.|.|TRBV5-1
TGCGCCAGCACCCAAACAGGGACCCCTGGAAACACCATATATTTT
CASTQTGTPGNTIYF
>TRBJ2-3|TRBD2|few|TRBV2
TGTGCCAGCAGAAAGCGGGGGGGCCCAGATACGCAGTATTTT
CASRKRGGPDTQYF
>TRBJ1-5|.|.|TRBV11-2
TGTGCCAGCAGCTTAGGTTCGGGGGCCCACCAGCCCCAGCATTTT
CASSLGSGAHQPQHF
>TRBJ2-7|.|once|TRBV18
TGTGCCAGCTCACCACAACGGGCCCTTGGGGCCGAGCAGTACTTC
CASSPQRALGAEQYF
>TRBJ2-3|.|.|TRBV3-1/TRBV3-2
TGTGCCAGCAGCCTTCCTACAGATACGCAGTATTTT
CASSLPTDTQYF
>TRBJ2-7|.|.|TRBV7-8
TGTGCCAGCAGCTTAGTAACAGGTGGCTCCTACGAGCAGTACTTC
CASSLVTGGSYEQYF
>TRBJ1-2|TRBD1|.|TRBV5-6
TGTGCCAGCAGGCTTCAAGGGACAGACTATGGCTACACCTTC
CASRLQGTDYGYTF
>TRBJ2-2|TRBD1|.|TRBV6-5
TGTGCCAGCAGTTACATCCGGGACAGGGACACCGGGGAGCTGTTTTTT
CASSYIRDRDTGELFF
>TRBJ2-3|.|.|TRBV29-1
TGCAGCGGGAGGCGGGACAGCACTAGCACAGATACGCAGTATTTT
CSGRRDSTSTDTQYF
>TRBJ2-7|.|.|TRBV7-9
TGTGCCAGCAGCCTACTGACCGAAGGCAGGGCTAACTACGAGCAGTACTTC
CASSLLTEGRANYEQYF
>TRBJ1-1|.|.|TRBV12-5
TGTGCTAGTGGGTCACAGAGTTTGGGCACTGAAGCTTTCTTT
CASGSQSLGTEAFF
>TRBJ2-3|TRBD1|.|TRBV7-3
TGTGCCAGCAGCTTGACAGGGTCCACAGATACGCAGTATTTT
CASSLTGSTDTQYF
>TRBJ1-3|.|.|TRBV28
TGTGCCAGCAGCTCGCCGGGACGGGCTGGAAACACCATATATTTT
CASSSPGRAGNTIYF
>TRBJ1-6|TRBD1|.|TRBV30
TGTGCCTGGAGTCCCGCAGGGGGCTTGGGTTCACCCCTCCACTTT
CAWSPAGGLGSPLHF
>TRBJ1-3|.|once|TRBV7-2
TGTGCCAGCAGCCCAGAAGGGGGAAACACCATATATTTT
CASSPEGGNTIYF
>TRBJ1-3|.|.|TRBV10-1
TGCGCCAGCAGTGGTGCGGGGAACTCTGGAAACACCATATATTTT
CASSGAGNSGNTIYF
>TRBJ2-7|TRBD1|.|TRBV27
TGTGCCAGCAGTCCAGGACAGGGGGGGTCCTACGAGCAGTACTTC
CASSPGQGGSYEQYF
>TRBJ1-1|.|.|TRBV7-3
TGTGCCAGCAGCTTATTTCTGGACACTGAAGCTTTCTTT
CASSLFLDTEAFF
>TRBJ1-5|.|once|TRBV27
TGTGCCAGCATCCAGGGCTCGGGGGGTAGCAATCAGCCCCAGCATTTT
CASIQGSGGSNQPQHF
>TRBJ2-1|TRBD2|once|TRBV9
TGTGCCAGCAACGGAGGCGGGGGGAACCGGAATGAGCAGTTCTTC
CASNGGGGNRNEQFF
>TRBJ1-2|.|.|TRBV6-5
TGTGCCAGCATGCAGGGAGTCTGGTATGGCTACACCTTC
CASMQGVWYGYTF
>TRBJ2-7|.|.|TRBV7-9
TGTGCCAGCAGCAAGTGGGTGGGAGATAGCTCCTACGAGCAGTACTTC
CASSKWVGDSSYEQYF
>TRBJ1-6|TRBD1|.|TRBV28
TGTGCCAGCAGTTCCGGGACAGGGGTCTATAATTCACCCCTCCACTTT
CASSSGTGVYNSPLHF
>TRBJ2-6|TRBD1|.|TRBV19
TGTGCCAGTAGTATAGATAACAGGGGGCGCACCGGGGCCAACGTCCTGACTTTC
CASSIDNRGRTGANVLTF
>TRBJ2-7|TRBD2|.|TRBV19
TGTGCCAGCTCAAACGGACTAGATAGCTACGAGCAGTACTTC
CASSNGLDSYEQYF
>TRBJ1-2|TRBD1|.|TRBV13
TGTGCCAGCAGCTTAGGGAGGACAGGGGATCAAGATGGCTACACCTTC
CASSLGRTGDQDGYTF
>TRBJ1-2|TRBD1|.|TRBV7-9
TGTGCCAGCAGCCCCAGGGACAGCCTATATGGCTACACCTTC
CASSPRDSLYGYTF
>TRBJ1-5|.|.|TRBV4-2
TGTGCCAGCAGCCAAGATCCTGGCCAATGGGGCAATCAGCCCCAGCATTTT
CASSQDPGQWGNQPQHF
>TRBJ1-3|.|.|TRBV7-2
TGTGCCAGCAGCTTAGAGGGGCTAACTGGAAACACCATATATTTT
CASSLEGLTGNTIYF
>TRBJ1-4|TRBD1|.|TRBV12-5
TGTGCTAGTGGTTTGGTAGAGGGGACAGGGCAACTGTTTTTT
CASGLVEGTGQLFF
>TRBJ2-2|.|.|TRBV11-2
TGTGCCAGCAGCTTGAATGGGGAGCTGTTTTTT
CASSLNGELFF
>TRBJ2-1|TRBD1|.|TRBV27
TGTGCCAGCAGCCCCGGGACAGGGTCCTACAATGAGCAGTTCTTC
CASSPGTGSYNEQFF
>TRBJ1-3|TRBD1|.|TRBV7-3
TGTGCCAGCAGCTCGGGACAGGGGAAAAACACCATATATTTT
CASSSGQGKNTIYF
>TRBJ1-4|TRBD1|.|TRBV28
TGTGCCAGCAGTTTAGAGTTGGATCGGACAGGCCGGGAAAAACTGTTTTTT
CASSLELDRTGREKLFF
>TRBJ2-3|TRBD1|.|TRBV15
TGTGCCACCAGCAGGTACAGGGGTGGTGGTAGCACAGATACGCAGTATTTT
CATSRYRGGGSTDTQYF
>TRBJ1-5|TRBD1|.|TRBV11-2
TGTGCCAGCAGCTTAGGATTAGGGCGACAGGGGAGCAATCAGCCCCAGCATTTT
CASSLGLGRQGSNQPQHF
>TRBJ2-5|.|.|TRBV10-1
TGCGCCAGCAGTGAGTCGGTGGGCTCGGAGACCCAGTACTTC
CASSESVGSETQYF
>TRBJ2-3|.|.|TRBV11-2
TGTGCCAGCAGCTTGGCAGATACGCAGTATTTT
CASSLADTQYF
>TRBJ1-5|TRBD1|.|TRBV10-3
TGTGCCATCAGTGGTACGGGACAGGGTGGGCCCCAGCATTTT
CAISGTGQGGPQHF
>TRBJ1-2|.|.|TRBV5-4
TGTGCCAGCCGCGCAGGAAAGACCTATGGCTACACCTTC
CASRAGKTYGYTF
>TRBJ1-2|.|.|TRBV6-5
TGTGCCAGCAGTTACTACCTACAAGACAGGCTCTATGGCTACACCTTC
CASSYYLQDRLYGYTF
>TRBJ2-1|.|.|TRBV28
TGTGCCAGCAGAACGGCGGGCAATGAGCAGTTCTTC
CASRTAGNEQFF
>TRBJ2-2|TRBD1|.|TRBV24-1
TGTGCCACCAGTGATTCCGGGACAGATGCCGGGGAGCTGTTTTTT
CATSDSGTDAGELFF
>TRBJ2-1|.|.|TRBV3-1/TRBV3-2
TGTGCCAGCAGCCAATTGATCACCAATGAGCAGTTCTTC
CASSQLITNEQFF
>TRBJ2-1|.|.|TRBV28
TGTGCCAGCACAACTAGCAATGAGCAGTTCTTC
CASTTSNEQFF
>TRBJ1-2|.|.|TRBV11-2
TGTGCCAGCAGCCCACGCTCCCACCAGGGTTCCGATTATGGCTACACCTTC
CASSPRSHQGSDYGYTF
>TRBJ1-1|.|.|TRBV9
TGTGCCAGCAGCGTAGATTCGAGGGGAGCTGAAGCTTTCTTT
CASSVDSRGAEAFF
>TRBJ1-6|.|.|TRBV11-2
TGTGCCAGCAGCTCCAAACCGGGGGGGGCTCGCTCACCCCTCCACTTT
CASSSKPGGARSPLHF
>TRBJ2-1|TRBD2|.|TRBV7-8
TGTGCCAGCAGCTACCTAGCGGGTACAATATACAATGAGCAGTTCTTC
CASSYLAGTIYNEQFF
>TRBJ2-7|.|.|TRBV4-3
TGCGCCAGCAGCCAATTCGCCGGGGGCTACGAGCAGTACTTC
CASSQFAGGYEQYF
>TRBJ2-3|.|.|TRBV20-1
TGCAGTGCTAGTCCAGGGACAGATACGCAGTATTTT
CSASPGTDTQYF
>TRBJ1-2|.|.|TRBV29-1
TGCAGCGTTGAGTCCCGGGATCTCTATGGCTACACCTTC
CSVESRDLYGYTF
>TRBJ1-1|.|once|TRBV4-3
TGCGCCAGCAAGTCCGGGCTTTCCACTGAAGCTTTCTTT
CASKSGLSTEAFF
>TRBJ2-6|TRBD1|.|TRBV27
TGTGCCAGCAGTATCACAGGGGGCAGAGGGGCCAACGTCCTGACTTTC
CASSITGGRGANVLTF
>TRBJ2-1|.|.|TRBV6-5
TGTGCCAGCAGCTCTAACAGGGTCCATGAGCAGTTCTTC
CASSSNRVHEQFF
>TRBJ2-5|.|.|TRBV25-1
TGTGCCAGCAGTGAACTAGGGTCTGGGGAGACCCAGTACTTC
CASSELGSGETQYF
>TRBJ1-5|.|.|TRBV6-2/TRBV6-3
TGTGCCAGCAGCGAGGGGGGGCGGAGGCAGCCCCAGCATTTT
CASSEGGRRQPQHF
>TRBJ1-3|.|once|TRBV18
TGTGCCAGCTCACCACCTCCCGTAAACACCATATATTTT
CASSPPPVNTIYF
>TRBJ1-5|.|.|TRBV2
TGTGCCAGCACCAAATCCGGGCAAGTAAATCAGCCCCAGCATTTT
CASTKSGQVNQPQHF